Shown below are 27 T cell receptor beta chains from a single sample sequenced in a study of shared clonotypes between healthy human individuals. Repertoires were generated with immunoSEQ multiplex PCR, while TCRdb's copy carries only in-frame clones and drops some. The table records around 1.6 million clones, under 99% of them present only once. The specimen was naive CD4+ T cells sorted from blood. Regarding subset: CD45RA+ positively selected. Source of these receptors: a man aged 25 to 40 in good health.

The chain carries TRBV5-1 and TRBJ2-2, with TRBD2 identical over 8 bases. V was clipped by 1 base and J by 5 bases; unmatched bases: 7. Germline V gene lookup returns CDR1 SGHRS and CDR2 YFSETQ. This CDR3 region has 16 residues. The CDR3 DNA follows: TGCGCCAGCAGCTTGAGCAGAGCGGGAGCTACCGGGGAGCTGTTTTTT. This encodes CASSLSRAGATGELFF. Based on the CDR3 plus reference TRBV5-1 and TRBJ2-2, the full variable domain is KAGVTQTPRYLIKTRGQQVTLSCSPISGHRSVSWYQQTPGQGLQFLFEYFSETQRNKGNFPGRFSGRQFSNSRSEMNVSTLELGDSALYLCASSLSRAGATGELFFGEGSRLTVL.

The CDR3: CASSIPGEKLFF. Here the CDR3 DNA reads TGCGCCAGCAGCATTCCGGGGGAAAAACTGTTTTTT. The rearrangement uses TRBV4-1 and TRBJ1-4; no reliable D call. Trimming pared 5 bases from V and 8 bases from J, leaving 9 bases between. Germline V gene data show CDR1 as MGHRA and CDR2 as YSYEKL. The CDR3 loop spans 12 amino acids.

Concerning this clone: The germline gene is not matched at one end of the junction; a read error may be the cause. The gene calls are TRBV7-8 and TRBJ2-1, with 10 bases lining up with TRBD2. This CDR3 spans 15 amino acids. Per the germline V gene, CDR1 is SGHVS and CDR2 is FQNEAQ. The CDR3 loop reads CASTLGLAENNEQFF. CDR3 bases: TGTGCCAGCACCTTAGGACTAGCGGAAAACAATGAGCAGTTCTTC.

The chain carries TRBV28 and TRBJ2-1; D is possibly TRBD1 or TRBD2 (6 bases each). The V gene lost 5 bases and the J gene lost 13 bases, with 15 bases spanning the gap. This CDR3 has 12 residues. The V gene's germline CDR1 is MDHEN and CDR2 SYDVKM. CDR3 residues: CASSQGRTYQFF. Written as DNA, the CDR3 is TGTGCCAGCAGTCAGGGGAGGACTTATCAGTTCTTC.

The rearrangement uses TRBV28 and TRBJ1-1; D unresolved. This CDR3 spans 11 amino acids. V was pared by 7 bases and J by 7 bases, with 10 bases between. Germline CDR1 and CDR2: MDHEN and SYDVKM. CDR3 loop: CASTTWSEAFF. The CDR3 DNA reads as TGTGCCAGCACCACCTGGAGTGAAGCTTTCTTT.

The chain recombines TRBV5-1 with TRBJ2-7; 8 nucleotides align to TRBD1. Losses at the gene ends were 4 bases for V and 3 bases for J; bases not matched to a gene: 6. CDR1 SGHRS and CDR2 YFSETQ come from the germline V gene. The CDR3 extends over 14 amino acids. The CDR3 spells CASSPGQAYYEQYF. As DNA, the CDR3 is TGCGCCAGCAGCCCGGGACAGGCTTACTACGAGCAGTACTTC.

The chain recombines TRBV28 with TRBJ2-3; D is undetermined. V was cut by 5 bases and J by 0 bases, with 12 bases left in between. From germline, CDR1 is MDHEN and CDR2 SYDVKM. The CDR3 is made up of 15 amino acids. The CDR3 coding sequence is TGTGCCAGCAGTCCCGCGTGGTCTAGCACAGATACGCAGTATTTT. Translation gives CASSPAWSSTDTQYF. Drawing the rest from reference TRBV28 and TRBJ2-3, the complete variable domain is DVKVTQSSRYLVKRTGEKVFLECVQDMDHENMFWYRQDPGLGLRLIYFSYDVKMKEKGDIPEGYSVSREKKERFSLILESASTNQTSMYLCASSPAWSSTDTQYFGPGTRLTVL.

The CDR3 protein is CASSLRRSGETQYF. The CDR3 region has the DNA TGCGCCAGCAGCTTGAGGCGGAGCGGGGAGACCCAGTACTTC. This chain connects TRBV5-1 to TRBJ2-5, with a weak D call TRBD2 (6 bases). This CDR3 is 14 amino acids long. Germline V CDR1 and CDR2: SGHRS, YFSETQ. The V end lost 1 base, the J end lost 5 bases, and 12 bases lay between the germline ends.

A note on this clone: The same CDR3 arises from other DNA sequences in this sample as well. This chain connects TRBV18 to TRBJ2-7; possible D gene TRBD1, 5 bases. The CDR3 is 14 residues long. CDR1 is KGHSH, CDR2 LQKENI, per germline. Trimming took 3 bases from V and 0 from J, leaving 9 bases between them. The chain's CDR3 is CASSPRQSSYEQYF. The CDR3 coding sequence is TGTGCCAGCTCACCCCGACAGAGCTCCTACGAGCAGTACTTC.

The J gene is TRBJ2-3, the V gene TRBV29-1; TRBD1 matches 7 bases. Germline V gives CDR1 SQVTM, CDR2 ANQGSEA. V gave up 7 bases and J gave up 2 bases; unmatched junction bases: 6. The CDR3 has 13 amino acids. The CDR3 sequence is CSASTGHTDTQYF. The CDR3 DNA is TGCAGCGCCTCGACAGGGCACACAGATACGCAGTATTTT.

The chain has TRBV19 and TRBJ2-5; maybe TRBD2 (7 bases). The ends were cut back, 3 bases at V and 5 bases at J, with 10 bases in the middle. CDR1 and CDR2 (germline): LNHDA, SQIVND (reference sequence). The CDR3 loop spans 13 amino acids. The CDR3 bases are TGTGCCAGTAGTATTGGGGGGGCCGAGACCCAGTACTTC. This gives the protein CASSIGGAETQYF.

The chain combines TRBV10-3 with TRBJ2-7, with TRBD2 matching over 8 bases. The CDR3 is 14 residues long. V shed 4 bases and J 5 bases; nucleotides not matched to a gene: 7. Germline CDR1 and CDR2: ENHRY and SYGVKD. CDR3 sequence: CAISASGSDHEQYF. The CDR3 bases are TGTGCCATCAGTGCCAGCGGGAGCGATCACGAGCAGTACTTC.

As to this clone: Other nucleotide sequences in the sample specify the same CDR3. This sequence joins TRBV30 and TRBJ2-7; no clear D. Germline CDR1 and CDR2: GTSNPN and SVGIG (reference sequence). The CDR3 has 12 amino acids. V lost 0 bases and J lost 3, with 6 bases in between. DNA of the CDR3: TGTGCCTGGAGTGTCGGAATCTACGAGCAGTACTTC. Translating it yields CAWSVGIYEQYF.

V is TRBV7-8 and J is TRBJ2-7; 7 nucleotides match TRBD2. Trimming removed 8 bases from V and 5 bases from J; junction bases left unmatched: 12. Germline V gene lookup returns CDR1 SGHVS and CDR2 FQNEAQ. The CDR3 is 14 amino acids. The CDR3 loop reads CASLLGLVPHEQYF. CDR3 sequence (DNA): TGTGCCAGCCTCCTAGGACTAGTACCCCACGAGCAGTACTTC.

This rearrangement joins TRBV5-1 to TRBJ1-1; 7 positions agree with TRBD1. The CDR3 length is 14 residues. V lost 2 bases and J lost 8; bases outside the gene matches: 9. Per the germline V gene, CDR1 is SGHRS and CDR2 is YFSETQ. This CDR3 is CASSFDRVRGEAFF. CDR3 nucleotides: TGCGCCAGCAGCTTCGACAGGGTGAGGGGCGAAGCTTTCTTT.

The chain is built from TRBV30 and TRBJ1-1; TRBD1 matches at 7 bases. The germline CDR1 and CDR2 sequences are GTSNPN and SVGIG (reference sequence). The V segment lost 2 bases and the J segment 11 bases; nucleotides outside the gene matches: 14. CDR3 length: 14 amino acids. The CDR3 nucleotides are TGTGCCTGGAGTCAGATCGGGGCCCAGGGGGAGGCTTTCTTT. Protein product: CAWSQIGAQGEAFF.

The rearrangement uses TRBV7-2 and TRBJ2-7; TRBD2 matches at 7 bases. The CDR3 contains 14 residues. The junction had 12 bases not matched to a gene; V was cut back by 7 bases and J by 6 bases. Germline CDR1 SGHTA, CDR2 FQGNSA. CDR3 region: CASTPGRAWGEQYF. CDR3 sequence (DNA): TGTGCCAGCACCCCTGGGAGGGCTTGGGGCGAGCAGTACTTC.

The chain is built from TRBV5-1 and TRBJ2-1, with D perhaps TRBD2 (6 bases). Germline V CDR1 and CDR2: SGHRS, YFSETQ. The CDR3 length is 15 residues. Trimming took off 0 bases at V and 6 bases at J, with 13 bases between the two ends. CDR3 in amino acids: CASSLVVARGNEQFF. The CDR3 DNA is TGCGCCAGCAGCTTGGTTGTAGCGCGGGGCAATGAGCAGTTCTTC.

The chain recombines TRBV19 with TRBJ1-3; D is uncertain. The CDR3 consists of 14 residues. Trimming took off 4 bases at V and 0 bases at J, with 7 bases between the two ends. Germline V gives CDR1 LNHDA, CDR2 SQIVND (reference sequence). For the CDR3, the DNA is TGTGCCAGTAGTAGGTCAGGCTCTGGAAACACCATATATTTT. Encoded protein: CASSRSGSGNTIYF. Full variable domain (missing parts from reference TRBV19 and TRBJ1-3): DGGITQSPKYLFRKEGQNVTLSCEQNLNHDAMYWYRQDPGQGLRLIYYSQIVNDFQKGDIAEGYSVSREKKESFPLTVTSAQKNPTAFYLCASSRSGSGNTIYFGEGSWLTVV.

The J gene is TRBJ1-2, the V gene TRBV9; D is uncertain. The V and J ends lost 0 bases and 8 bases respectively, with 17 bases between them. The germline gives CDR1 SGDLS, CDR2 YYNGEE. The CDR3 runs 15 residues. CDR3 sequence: CASSVGVKGNYGYTF. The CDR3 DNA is TGTGCCAGCAGCGTAGGCGTAAAAGGGAATTACGGCTACACCTTC.

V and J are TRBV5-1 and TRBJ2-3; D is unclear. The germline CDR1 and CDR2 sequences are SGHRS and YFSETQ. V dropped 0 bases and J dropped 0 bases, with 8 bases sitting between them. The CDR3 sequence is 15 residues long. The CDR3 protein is CASSLEGISTDTQYF. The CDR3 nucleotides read TGCGCCAGCAGCTTGGAAGGGATTAGCACAGATACGCAGTATTTT.

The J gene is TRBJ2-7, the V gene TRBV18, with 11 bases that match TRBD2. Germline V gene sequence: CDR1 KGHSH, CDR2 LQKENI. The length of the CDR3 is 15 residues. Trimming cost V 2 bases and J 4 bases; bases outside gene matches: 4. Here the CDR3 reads CASSPEIAGGYEQYF. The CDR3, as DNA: TGTGCCAGCTCACCAGAAATAGCGGGAGGGTACGAGCAGTACTTC. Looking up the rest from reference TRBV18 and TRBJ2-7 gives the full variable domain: NAGVMQNPRHLVRRRGQEARLRCSPMKGHSHVYWYRQLPEEGLKFMVYLQKENIIDESGMPKERFSAEFPKEGPSILRIQQVVRGDSAAYFCASSPEIAGGYEQYFGPGTRLTVT.

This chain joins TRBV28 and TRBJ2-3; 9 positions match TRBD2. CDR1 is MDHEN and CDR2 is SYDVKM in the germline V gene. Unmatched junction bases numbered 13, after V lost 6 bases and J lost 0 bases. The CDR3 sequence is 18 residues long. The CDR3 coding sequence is TGTGCCAGCAGCTGGGGGCGTGATAGCGGGAGAAGCACAGATACGCAGTATTTT. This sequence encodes CASSWGRDSGRSTDTQYF.

CDR3: CASRHTSRTDTQYF. The CDR3 nucleotides read TGTGCCAGCAGACACACGTCCCGCACAGATACGCAGTATTTT. The rearrangement joins TRBV25-1 to TRBJ2-3; D is unresolved. CDR3 length equals 14 residues. Germline V gives CDR1 MGHDK, CDR2 SYGVNS. V dropped 6 bases and J dropped 1 base, with 11 bases sitting between them.

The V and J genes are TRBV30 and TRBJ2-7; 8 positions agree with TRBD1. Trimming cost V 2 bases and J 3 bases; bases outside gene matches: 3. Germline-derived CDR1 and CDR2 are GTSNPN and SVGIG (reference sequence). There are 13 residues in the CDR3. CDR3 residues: CAWSSGQGYEQYF. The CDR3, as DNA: TGTGCCTGGAGTTCAGGACAGGGCTACGAGCAGTACTTC.

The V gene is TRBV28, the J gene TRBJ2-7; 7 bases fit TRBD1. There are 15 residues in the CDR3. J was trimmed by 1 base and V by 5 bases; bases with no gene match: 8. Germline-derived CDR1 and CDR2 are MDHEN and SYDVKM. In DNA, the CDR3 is TGTGCCAGCAGTGACCCAGGGGGAGCTTCCTACGAGCAGTACTTC. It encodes CASSDPGGASYEQYF.

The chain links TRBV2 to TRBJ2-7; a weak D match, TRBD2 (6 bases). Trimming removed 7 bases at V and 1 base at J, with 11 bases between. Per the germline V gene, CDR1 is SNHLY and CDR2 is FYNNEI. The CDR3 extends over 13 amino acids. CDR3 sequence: CASTRGLSYEQYF. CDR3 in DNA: TGTGCCAGCACCCGGGGGTTGTCCTACGAGCAGTACTTC. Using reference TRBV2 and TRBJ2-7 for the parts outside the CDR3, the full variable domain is EPEVTQTPSHQVTQMGQEVILRCVPISNHLYFYWYRQILGQKVEFLVSFYNNEISEKSEIFDDQFSVERPDGSNFTLKIRSTKLEDSAMYFCASTRGLSYEQYFGPGTRLTVT.